These T cell receptor beta chains were read from a single sample in a study of blood T cells in healthy people across ages. Using its own MiXCR run on the 5' RACE reads, TCRdb lists one record per CDR3 protein. The sample lists roughly 1.7 million distinct CDR3 sequences; 30% to 40% were seen once. The sequenced material came from blood. The origin of the receptors is a woman under 40 in good health. Both conserved end residues are part of each CDR3. The D gene is left open where the match is weak. Only some rows state a clone size, as once, few, many or a class for expanded clones.

D gene	J gene	CDR3 length	V gene	clone size	CDR3 protein	CDR3 DNA
-	TRBJ2-7	17	TRBV20-1	once	CSATLPPSRRATHEQYF	TGCAGTGCTACACTCCCCCCTTCACGTCGGGCTACCCACGAGCAGTACTTC
-	TRBJ1-2	15	TRBV5-6	-	CASSLVSGNYYGYTF	TGTGCCAGCAGCTTGGTTTCTGGGAACTACTATGGCTACACCTTC
-	TRBJ1-4	13	TRBV4-1	-	CASSQNTGTGLFF	TGCGCCAGCAGCCAGAACACAGGGACTGGACTGTTTTTT
-	TRBJ2-5	10	TRBV30	-	CAWSLGTQYF	TGTGCCTGGTCGTTGGGGACCCAGTACTTC
TRBD2	TRBJ2-7	16	TRBV4-1	-	CASSQATSGRAYEQYF	TGCGCCAGCAGCCAAGCGACTAGCGGGAGAGCCTACGAGCAGTACTTC
-	TRBJ2-1	13	TRBV15	-	CATSTVLDNEQFF	TGTGCCACCAGCACCGTCCTAGACAATGAGCAGTTCTTC
TRBD2	TRBJ2-5	17	TRBV20-1	-	CSARDMGRGAPQETQYF	TGCAGTGCTAGAGATATGGGGCGGGGGGCCCCCCAAGAGACCCAGTACTTC
TRBD2	TRBJ2-5	15	TRBV4-2	-	CASSQVLAGGQGQYF	TGTGCCAGCAGCCAAGTTCTAGCGGGGGGGCAGGGGCAGTACTTC
TRBD1	TRBJ2-2	16	TRBV7-9	-	CASSYRTGVNTGELFF	TGTGCCAGCAGCTACCGGACAGGGGTCAACACCGGGGAGCTGTTTTTT
-	TRBJ2-1	17	TRBV7-2	many	CASSRTGVASSYNEQFF	TGTGCCAGCAGCCGAACGGGCGTTGCTAGCTCCTATAATGAGCAGTTCTTC
TRBD1	TRBJ1-6	15	TRBV20-1	few	CSARKDRGYNSPLHF	TGCAGTGCTAGGAAGGACAGGGGTTATAATTCACCCCTCCACTTT
-	TRBJ2-5	13	TRBV29-1	few	CSVEWEWGETQYF	TGCAGCGTTGAGTGGGAGTGGGGTGAGACCCAGTACTTC
-	TRBJ2-1	12	TRBV7-9	few	CASSHRNNEQFF	TGTGCCAGCAGCCATCGTAACAATGAGCAGTTCTTC
-	TRBJ2-2	14	TRBV6-2/TRBV6-3	few	CASRSGQGTGELFF	TGTGCCAGCAGATCAGGGCAGGGTACCGGGGAGCTGTTTTTT
TRBD1	TRBJ1-2	13	TRBV12-3/TRBV12-4	-	CASSPGQGRGYTF	TGTGCCAGCAGTCCTGGACAGGGCCGGGGCTACACCTTC
-	TRBJ2-1	14	TRBV6-1	-	CASRGEPGYNEQFF	TGTGCCAGCAGGGGCGAACCGGGATACAATGAGCAGTTCTTC
TRBD1	TRBJ1-1	15	TRBV6-5	-	CASSYSGGWATEAFF	TGTGCCAGCAGTTACTCAGGGGGCTGGGCCACTGAAGCTTTCTTT
-	TRBJ2-1	12	TRBV6-5	-	CASRQDGDEQFF	TGTGCCAGCAGACAGGATGGCGATGAGCAGTTCTTC
-	TRBJ1-3	15	TRBV5-1	-	CASQEAGNSGNTIYF	TGCGCCAGCCAAGAAGCGGGCAACTCTGGAAACACCATATATTTT
-	TRBJ1-5	15	TRBV12-3/TRBV12-4	many	CASSRRVVSNQPQHF	TGTGCCAGCAGTCGAAGGGTGGTGAGCAATCAGCCCCAGCATTTT
TRBD1	TRBJ2-7	15	TRBV5-6	-	CASSKIDRDRYEQYF	TGTGCCAGCAGCAAAATTGACCGGGACAGATACGAGCAGTACTTC
-	TRBJ1-2	13	TRBV15	-	CATSYSHSDGYTF	TGTGCCACCAGCTATTCACATAGTGATGGCTACACCTTC
-	TRBJ2-7	13	TRBV20-1	-	CSVKDPLGYEQYF	TGCAGTGTCAAAGACCCCTTGGGCTACGAGCAGTACTTC
-	TRBJ2-5	14	TRBV5-1	-	CASSLEGGPETPYF	TGCGCCAGCAGCTTGGAGGGGGGGCCGGAGACCCCGTACTTC